This TCR beta chain was sequenced for a study of control samples from healthy donors and cancer patients. Clones were sequenced by immunoSEQ multiplex PCR, and TCRdb holds only the in-frame ones, with some missing. The table lists 120,000 or so clones, roughly 90% of them singletons. This CDR3 comprises 16 residues. The V gene end was trimmed by 0 bases and the J gene end by 2 bases; junction bases not matched to a gene: 1. CDR1 LGHNA and CDR2 YSLEER come from the germline V gene. This clonotype originated in a man between 18 and 29 years old in good health. Sequencing used blood. This chain links TRBV4-3 with TRBJ2-6, with 7 bases lining up with TRBD2. The CDR3 is CASSQDRGAGANVLTF. The CDR3 DNA sequence: TGCGCCAGCAGCCAAGATCGGGGGGCTGGGGCCAACGTCCTGACTTTC.